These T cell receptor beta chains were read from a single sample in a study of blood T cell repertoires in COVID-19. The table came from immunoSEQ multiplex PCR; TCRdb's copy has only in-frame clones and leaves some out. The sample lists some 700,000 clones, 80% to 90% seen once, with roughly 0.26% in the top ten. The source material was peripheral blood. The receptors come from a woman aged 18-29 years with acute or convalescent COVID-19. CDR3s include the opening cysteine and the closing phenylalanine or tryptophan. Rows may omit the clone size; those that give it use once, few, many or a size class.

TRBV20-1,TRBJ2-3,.,CSASFQATDTQYF
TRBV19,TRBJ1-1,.,CASSIIPGQGATEAFF
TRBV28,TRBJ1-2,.,CASSLPGRGIANYGYTF
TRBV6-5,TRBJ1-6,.,CATRPGSYNSPLHF
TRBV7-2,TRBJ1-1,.,CASTDRPGMNTEAFF
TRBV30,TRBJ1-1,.,CAWDDSLTEAFF
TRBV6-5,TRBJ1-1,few,CASSPGTENTEAFF
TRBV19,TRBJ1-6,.,CASSDRGPSPLHF
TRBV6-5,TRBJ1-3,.,CASSFNRGSGNTIYF
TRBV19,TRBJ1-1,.,CASSLRTGLWTEAFF